This TCR beta chain was captured by sequencing in a study of blood T cell repertoires in COVID-19. In the study overall: Both acute and convalescent COVID-19 samples were obtained from the United States, Italy and Spain.

Clones were read by immunoSEQ multiplex PCR, and TCRdb kept only the in-frame ones, dropping some. The table lists roughly 300,000 clones, 87% of them singletons. The study counted Cohort 3 donors as recovered given two negative PCRs, clearance, or symptom resolution. CDR3 size: 17 residues. V was pared by 2 bases and J by 1 base, with 8 bases of the junction left unmatched. Germline V gives CDR1 LNHDA, CDR2 SQIVND (reference sequence). Sequencing was done on a sample of PBMCs or T cells enriched from blood (not recorded which). This chain links TRBV19 with TRBJ1-5, with 7 nucleotides matching TRBD1. The TCR comes from a woman aged 25 to 39 who had recovered from COVID-19. CDR3 region: CASSIPTRDRSNQPQHF. CDR3 nucleotide sequence: TGTGCCAGTAGTATACCCACCCGGGACAGAAGCAATCAGCCCCAGCATTTT.